This paragraph reports one T cell receptor (beta chain). Per the authors' pipeline: Amplification with reference gene primers provided the estimates of nucleated cell counts. The repertoire was sequenced with immunoSEQ multiplex PCR; TCRdb's copy has only in-frame clones and lacks some. That table supplies the V and J calls and clone size; D and trimming were determined from the DNA. This repertoire shows roughly 200,000 clones, 85% to 90% found once; its top ten account for approximately 2.5%. This entry belongs to a study of blood T cell repertoires in COVID-19. At the level of the study: Whether acute or convalescent, the COVID-19 samples came from the United States, Italy and Spain.

The TCR comes from a woman aged 40 to 55 with acute COVID-19. Sequences were obtained from PBMCs or T cells enriched from blood (not recorded which).

The CDR3 coding sequence is TGTGCCTGGAGTGCCGGGACTTACAATGAGCAGTTCTTC. Translated: CAWSAGTYNEQFF. The chain employs TRBV30 and TRBJ2-1; TRBD2 is a possible D gene (6 bases). The CDR3 loop spans 13 amino acids. The germline V gene encodes CDR1 GTSNPN and CDR2 SVGIG (reference sequence). Trimming took 1 base from V and 4 from J, leaving 8 bases between them.